Following are 23 T cell receptor beta chains from one sample sequenced in a study of T cell repertoires in cytomegalovirus infection (dated by TCRdb to about 2019). Sequenced on an Illumina HiSeq 1500. In TCRdb, the public reads were trimmed at Q25 with fastp and aligned with MiXCR, with productive beta chains retained. Rows merge per CDR3 protein into single entries with the most common DNA and genes. The table for this sample lists approximately 1,000,000 distinct CDR3 sequences; 25% to 40% of them were counted only once. Of the sample, roughly 13% falls within the top ten clones. No antigen has been assigned to these receptors. What the treatment or condition label conveys for this sample: in vitro stimulation with specific CMV peptide epitopes to enrich CMV-specific T cells. The sample in question was cultured CD8+ T cells from PBMCs, obtained from culture after CMV antigen stimulation. These receptors were collected from a human donor in good health (CMV status not recorded). Some clones in this sample may be carry-over from other donors' samples.

This clonotype was observed a few times. J is TRBJ2-1 and V is TRBV2, with D perhaps assigned TRBD1 or TRBD2 (5 bases each). Germline V gene lookup returns CDR1 SNHLY and CDR2 FYNNEI. This CDR3 is 17 amino acids long. Between the trimmed V and J ends, which lost 3 bases and 11 bases, there was a span of 26 bases. CDR3 nucleotide sequence: TGTGCCAGCAGTGAGGCCATCGGGGCTCGGTCCAAGGAAAAGCAGTTCTTC. Translated: CASSEAIGARSKEKQFF.

In this sample, this clonotype turned up a few times. This chain uses TRBV7-9 with TRBJ2-2, with 8 bases fitting TRBD2. Germline CDR1 SEHNR, CDR2 FQNEAQ (reference sequence). The CDR3 covers 16 residues. V dropped 5 bases and J dropped 2; count of bases not matched to a gene: 7. The DNA of the CDR3 is TGTGCCAGCAGCACTACCGGGGGGGGCAACACCGGGGAGCTGTTTTTT. Protein product: CASSTTGGGNTGELFF.

As for this clonotype: A far larger clone is just one base off, so this is likely a read error. Because the CDR3 is missing its conserved closing phenylalanine or tryptophan, this is likely a read error. V usage is TRBV27 and J usage is TRBJ2-1, with 7 bases aligning to TRBD1. Losses at the gene ends were 4 bases for V and 3 bases for J; bases not matched to a gene: 0. The CDR3 runs 13 residues. Germline V gene sequence: CDR1 MNHEY, CDR2 SMNVEV (reference sequence). Written as DNA, the CDR3 is TGTGCCAGCAGTTGGGACAGCTACAATGAGCAGTTCTCC. This sequence encodes CASSWDSYNEQFS.

This sequence joins TRBV6-6 and TRBJ2-3; D perhaps matches TRBD2 (6 bases). Trimming shortened V by 3 bases and J by 0 bases, and 13 bases separated the two germline ends. CDR1 and CDR2 from the germline V gene are MNHNY and SVGAGI (reference sequence). This CDR3 region has 16 residues. The CDR3 bases are TGTGCCAGCAGTTATACCACGGGGGAGAGCACAGATACGCAGTATTTT. This sequence encodes CASSYTTGESTDTQYF.

This clonotype was counted many times. The gene calls are TRBV7-9 and TRBJ2-1; tentatively, D is TRBD2 (6 bases). V shed 1 base and J shed 0 bases, with 16 bases lying between them. The length of the CDR3 is 18 residues. CDR1 is SEHNR and CDR2 is FQNEAQ in the germline V gene (reference sequence). The CDR3: CASSLGEAVRSSYNEQFF. The CDR3, as DNA: TGTGCCAGCAGCTTAGGGGAGGCAGTAAGAAGCTCCTACAATGAGCAGTTCTTC.

The V gene is TRBV9, the J gene TRBJ1-2; 9 bases align to TRBD1. The CDR3 extends over 14 amino acids. V was clipped by 6 bases and J by 7 bases; unmatched bases: 10. Germline assignment: CDR1 SGDLS and CDR2 YYNGEE. The CDR3 protein is CASTQGGQGTGYTF. CDR3 nucleotides: TGTGCCAGCACCCAGGGGGGACAGGGTACTGGCTACACCTTC.

This sequence joins TRBV7-6 and TRBJ1-6; 10 bases agree with TRBD1. Germline V gene sequence: CDR1 SGHVS, CDR2 FNYEAQ. This CDR3 has 13 residues. J lost 9 bases, V lost 8 bases, and 4 bases had no gene match. For the CDR3, the DNA is TGTGCCAGCGGGACAGGGGAGGGTTCACCCCTCCACTTT. Amino acids: CASGTGEGSPLHF.

This clonotype was picked up a small number of times. The V and J genes are TRBV28 and TRBJ2-1; 11 positions match TRBD2. The CDR3 has 18 amino acids. From germline, CDR1 is MDHEN and CDR2 SYDVKM. The V and J ends lost 6 bases and 7 bases, in that order; junction bases with no gene match: 17. CDR3 in DNA: TGTGCCAGCAGCAGCGGAAGAGTAGCGGGGGGGCCTCGGAATGAGCAGTTCTTC. It translates to CASSSGRVAGGPRNEQFF.

CDR3 region: CASRQGQSNTGELFF. CDR3 in DNA: TGTGCCAGCAGACAGGGACAGTCGAACACCGGGGAGCTGTTTTTT. The chain couples TRBV6-1 to TRBJ2-2; 7 nucleotides agree with TRBD1. This CDR3 region has 15 residues. V lost 6 bases to trimming and J lost 0 bases; unmatched junction nucleotides: 4. The germline gives CDR1 MNHNS, CDR2 SASEGT.

The chain links TRBV2 to TRBJ1-6; D call uncertain. CDR1 and CDR2 (germline): SNHLY, FYNNEI. The length of the CDR3 is 10 residues. V dropped 4 bases and J dropped 14 bases, with 6 bases sitting between them. The DNA for the CDR3 is TGTGCCAGCAGTGGCAGATCCCTCCACTTT. Residues: CASSGRSLHF.

The chain recombines TRBV9 with TRBJ2-5, with a possible D match to TRBD2 (7 bases). CDR1 is SGDLS and CDR2 is YYNGEE in the germline V gene. The CDR3 covers 15 residues. With 4 bases removed from V and 5 bases from J, the gap between germline ends came to 18 bases. CDR3 nucleotides: TGTGCCAGCAGCTGGGAGGGGGGGACTGGGGAGACCCAGTACTTC. This translates into CASSWEGGTGETQYF. Variable domain in full (rest from reference TRBV9 and TRBJ2-5): DSGVTQTPKHLITATGQRVTLRCSPRSGDLSVYWYQQSLDQGLQFLIQYYNGEERAKGNILERFSAQQFPDLHSELNLSSLELGDSALYFCASSWEGGTGETQYFGPGTRLLVL.

V usage is TRBV7-8 and J usage is TRBJ2-5; D uncertain. CDR3 length equals 17 residues. V was clipped by 1 base and J by 1 base, with 16 bases between them. Looked up from germline, CDR1 is SGHVS and CDR2 is FQNEAQ. The CDR3 is CASSLGLRRSVQETQYF. The CDR3 DNA reads as TGTGCCAGCAGCTTAGGTCTGAGAAGAAGTGTCCAAGAGACCCAGTACTTC.

J is TRBJ1-5 and V is TRBV28; D unresolved. The V and J ends lost 1 base and 6 bases respectively, with 7 bases between them. Per germline, CDR1 MDHEN and CDR2 SYDVKM. This CDR3 is 13 amino acids long. The CDR3 spells CASSLLKGQPQHF. The CDR3 bases are TGTGCCAGCAGTTTATTAAAGGGTCAGCCCCAGCATTTT. The complete variable domain, with remaining parts taken from reference TRBV28 and TRBJ1-5, reads DVKVTQSSRYLVKRTGEKVFLECVQDMDHENMFWYRQDPGLGLRLIYFSYDVKMKEKGDIPEGYSVSREKKERFSLILESASTNQTSMYLCASSLLKGQPQHFGDGTRLSIL.

This clonotype was counted a few times. This rearrangement joins TRBV20-1 to TRBJ1-4; tentative D call: TRBD1 (5 bases). Germline V gives CDR1 DFQATT, CDR2 SNEGSKA (reference sequence). V was shortened by 7 bases and J by 2 bases, with 14 bases between the two germline ends. The CDR3 spans 14 residues. CDR3 sequence: CSVRLRGTNEKLFF. For the CDR3, the DNA is TGCAGTGTAAGGCTCCGGGGGACTAATGAAAAACTGTTTTTT.

Remarks on this clonotype: A much larger clone differs from this one at a single base, so this may be a read error. This chain joins TRBV6-2 or TRBV6-3 and TRBJ2-3; possible D gene TRBD2, 5 bases. CDR3 length: 14 residues. Germline CDR1 reads MNHEY; CDR2 reads SVGEGT. Between the trimmed V and J ends, which lost 0 bases and 2 bases, there was a span of 6 bases. The CDR3 region has the DNA TGTGCCAGCAGTTACTCGAGGGACACAGATACGCAGTATTTT. Amino acids: CASSYSRDTDTQYF.

This clonotype has a handful of counts. J is TRBJ2-3 and V is TRBV24-1; D ambiguous. Germline V CDR1 and CDR2: KGHDR, SFDVKD. V lost 0 bases, J lost 0 bases, and 3 bases lay in between. The CDR3 consists of 14 residues. CDR3 nucleotide sequence: TGTGCCACCAGTGATTTGCCAAGCACAGATACGCAGTATTTT. The encoded protein is CATSDLPSTDTQYF.

The chain has TRBV7-9 and TRBJ2-7; weak D call: TRBD2 (5 bases). This CDR3 is 14 amino acids long. Trimming took off 3 bases at V and 5 bases at J, with 14 bases between the two ends. The V gene's germline CDR1 is SEHNR and CDR2 FQNEAQ (reference sequence). CDR3: CASSLLANLDEQYF. CDR3 sequence (DNA): TGTGCCAGCAGCTTGCTAGCTAATTTGGACGAGCAGTACTTC.

This clonotype occurred a few times. The gene calls are TRBV24-1 and TRBJ2-1, with TRBD2 matching 14 bases. The V gene end was trimmed by 2 bases and the J gene end by 4 bases; junction bases not matched to a gene: 6. Germline V gives CDR1 KGHDR, CDR2 SFDVKD. The CDR3 length is 18 residues. In DNA, the CDR3 is TGTGCCACCAGTGATTCCGGGACTAGCGGGGGATCTTACAATGAGCAGTTCTTC. It is translated as CATSDSGTSGGSYNEQFF.

The chain couples TRBV6-2 or TRBV6-3 to TRBJ1-1, with a tentative D call TRBD1 (6 bases). Per the germline V gene, CDR1 is MNHEY and CDR2 is SVGEGT. This CDR3 spans 13 amino acids. V was pared by 7 bases and J by 1 base, with 10 bases between. The CDR3 DNA follows: TGTGCCAGCAACCTGGGACAGAACACTGAAGCTTTCTTT. It is translated as CASNLGQNTEAFF.

The chain uses TRBV6-2 or TRBV6-3 and TRBJ2-1, with D possibly being TRBD2 (5 bases). The CDR3 totals 11 residues. Trimming cost V 6 bases and J 12 bases, with 12 bases left between them. Per the germline V gene, CDR1 is MNHEY and CDR2 is SVGEGT. CDR3 in amino acids: CASRSGITQFF. In DNA form, the CDR3 reads TGTGCCAGCAGATCCGGGATTACGCAGTTCTTC.

The chain carries TRBV5-5 and TRBJ2-1; TRBD1 aligns across 9 bases. The CDR3 runs 15 residues. Germline CDR1 is SGHKS and CDR2 is YYEKEE (reference sequence). V was pared by 4 bases and J by 9 bases, with 11 bases of the junction left unmatched. CDR3 DNA: TGTGCCAGCAGCCAAGGGACAGGGAGTGGGGGTGAGCAGTTCTTC. Its translation: CASSQGTGSGGEQFF.

This clonotype has just a few counts. V and J are TRBV12-3 or TRBV12-4 and TRBJ2-1, with TRBD2 as a possible D gene (6 bases). This CDR3 has 15 amino acids. V was trimmed by 3 bases and J by 2 bases, leaving 11 bases between them. As DNA, the CDR3 is TGTGCCAGCAGTTTTAGCGGAGTTCCCTACAATGAGCAGTTCTTC. It specifies CASSFSGVPYNEQFF.

This chain uses TRBV27 with TRBJ2-5; 9 nucleotides match TRBD1. Germline-derived CDR1 and CDR2 are MNHEY and SMNVEV (reference sequence). The length of the CDR3 is 15 residues. J lost 1 base, V lost 6 bases, and 6 bases had no gene match. CDR3 bases: TGTGCCAGCAGCTCGGACAGGGGCGCCCAAGAGACCCAGTACTTC. Translating it yields CASSSDRGAQETQYF.